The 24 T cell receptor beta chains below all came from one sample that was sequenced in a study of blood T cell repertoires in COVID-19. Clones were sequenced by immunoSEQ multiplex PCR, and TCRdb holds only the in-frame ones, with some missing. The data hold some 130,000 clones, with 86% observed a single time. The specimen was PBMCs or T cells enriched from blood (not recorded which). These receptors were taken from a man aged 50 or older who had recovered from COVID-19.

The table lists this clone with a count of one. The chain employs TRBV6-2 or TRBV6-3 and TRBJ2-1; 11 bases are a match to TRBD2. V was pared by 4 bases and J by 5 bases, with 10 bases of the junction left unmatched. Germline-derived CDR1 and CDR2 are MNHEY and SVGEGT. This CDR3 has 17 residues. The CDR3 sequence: CASSSSRLAGMHNEQFF. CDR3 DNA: TGTGCCAGCAGTTCGTCTAGACTAGCGGGGATGCACAATGAGCAGTTCTTC.

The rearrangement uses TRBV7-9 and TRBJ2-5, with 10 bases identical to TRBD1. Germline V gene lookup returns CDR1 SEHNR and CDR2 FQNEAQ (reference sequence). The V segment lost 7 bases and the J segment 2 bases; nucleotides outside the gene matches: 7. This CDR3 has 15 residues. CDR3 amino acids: CASTGDRGHQETQYF. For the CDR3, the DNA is TGTGCCAGCACCGGGGACAGGGGACATCAAGAGACCCAGTACTTC. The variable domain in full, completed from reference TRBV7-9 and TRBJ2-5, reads DTGVSQNPRHKITKRGQNVTFRCDPISEHNRLYWYRQTLGQGPEFLTYFQNEAQLEKSRLLSDRFSAERPKGSFSTLEIQRTEQGDSAMYLCASTGDRGHQETQYFGPGTRLLVL.

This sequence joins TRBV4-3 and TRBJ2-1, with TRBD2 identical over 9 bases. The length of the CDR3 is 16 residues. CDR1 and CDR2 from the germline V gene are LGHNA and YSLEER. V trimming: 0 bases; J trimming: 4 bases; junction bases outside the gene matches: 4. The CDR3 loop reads CASSQDPSGTYNEQFF. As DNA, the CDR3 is TGCGCCAGCAGCCAAGATCCTAGCGGGACTTACAATGAGCAGTTCTTC.

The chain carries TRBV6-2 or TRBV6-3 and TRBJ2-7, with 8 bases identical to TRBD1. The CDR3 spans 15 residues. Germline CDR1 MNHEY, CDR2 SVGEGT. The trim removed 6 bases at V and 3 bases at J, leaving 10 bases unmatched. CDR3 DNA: TGTGCCAGCAGCATGCTAGGACAGGGAGTCTACGAGCAGTACGTC. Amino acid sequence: CASSMLGQGVYEQYV.

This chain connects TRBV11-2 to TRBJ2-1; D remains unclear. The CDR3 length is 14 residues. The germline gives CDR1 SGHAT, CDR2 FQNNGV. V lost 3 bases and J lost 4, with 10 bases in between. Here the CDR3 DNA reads TGTGCCAGCAGCTTTTTTCAGAAATACAATGAGCAGTTCTTC. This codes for CASSFFQKYNEQFF.

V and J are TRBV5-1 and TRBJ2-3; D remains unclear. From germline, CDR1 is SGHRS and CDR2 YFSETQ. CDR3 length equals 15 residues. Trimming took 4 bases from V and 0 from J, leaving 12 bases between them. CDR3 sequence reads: CASSPPKTSTDTQYF. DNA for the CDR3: TGCGCCAGCAGCCCCCCTAAGACTAGCACAGATACGCAGTATTTT.

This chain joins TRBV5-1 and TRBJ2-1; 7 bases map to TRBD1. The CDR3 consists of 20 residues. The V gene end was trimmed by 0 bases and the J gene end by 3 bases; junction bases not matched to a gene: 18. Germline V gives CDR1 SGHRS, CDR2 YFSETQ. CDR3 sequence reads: CASSLAGRDRARIFYNEQFF. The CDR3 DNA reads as TGCGCCAGCAGCTTGGCAGGTCGAGACAGGGCGCGAATCTTCTACAATGAGCAGTTCTTC.

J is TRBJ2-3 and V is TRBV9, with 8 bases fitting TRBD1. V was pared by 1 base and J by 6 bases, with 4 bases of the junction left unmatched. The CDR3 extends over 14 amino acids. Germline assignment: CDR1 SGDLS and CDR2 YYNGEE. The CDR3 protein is CASSVSRGHDTQYF. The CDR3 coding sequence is TGTGCCAGCAGCGTAAGCAGGGGGCATGATACGCAGTATTTT.

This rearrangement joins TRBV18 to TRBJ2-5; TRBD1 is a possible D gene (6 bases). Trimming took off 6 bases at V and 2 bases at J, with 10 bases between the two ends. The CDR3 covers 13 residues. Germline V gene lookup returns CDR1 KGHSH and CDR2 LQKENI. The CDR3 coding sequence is TGTGCCAGCTCTACAGGGTTACAAGAGACCCAGTACTTC. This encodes CASSTGLQETQYF.

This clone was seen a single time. Here the CDR3 DNA reads TGTGCCAGCTCACCATCAGAGGTCTATGGCTACACCTTC. As protein: CASSPSEVYGYTF. The rearrangement uses TRBV18 and TRBJ1-2; D remains ambiguous. V lost 2 bases and J lost 4, with 8 bases in between. The V gene's germline CDR1 is KGHSH and CDR2 LQKENI. This CDR3 is 13 amino acids long.

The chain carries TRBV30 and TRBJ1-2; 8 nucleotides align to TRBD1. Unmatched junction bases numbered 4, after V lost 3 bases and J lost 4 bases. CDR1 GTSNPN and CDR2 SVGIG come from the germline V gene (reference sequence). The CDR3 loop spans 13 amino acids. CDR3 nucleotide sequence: TGTGCCTGGAGCCGACAGGGGAGCTATGGCTACACCTTC. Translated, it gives CAWSRQGSYGYTF.

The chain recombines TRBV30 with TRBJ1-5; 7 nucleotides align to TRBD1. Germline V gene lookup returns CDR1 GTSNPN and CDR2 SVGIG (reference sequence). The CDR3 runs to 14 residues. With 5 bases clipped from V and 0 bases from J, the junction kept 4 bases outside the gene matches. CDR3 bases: TGTGCCTGGCGGGACAGTTATAGCAATCAGCCCCAGCATTTT. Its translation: CAWRDSYSNQPQHF.

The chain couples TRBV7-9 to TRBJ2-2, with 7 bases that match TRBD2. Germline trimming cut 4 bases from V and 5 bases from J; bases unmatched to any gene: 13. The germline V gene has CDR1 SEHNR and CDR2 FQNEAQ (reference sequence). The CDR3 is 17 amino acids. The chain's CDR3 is CASSSSGARGYTGELFF. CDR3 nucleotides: TGTGCCAGCAGCTCTAGCGGAGCGAGAGGGTATACCGGGGAGCTGTTTTTT. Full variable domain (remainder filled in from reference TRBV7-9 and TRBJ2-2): DTGVSQNPRHKITKRGQNVTFRCDPISEHNRLYWYRQTLGQGPEFLTYFQNEAQLEKSRLLSDRFSAERPKGSFSTLEIQRTEQGDSAMYLCASSSSGARGYTGELFFGEGSRLTVL.

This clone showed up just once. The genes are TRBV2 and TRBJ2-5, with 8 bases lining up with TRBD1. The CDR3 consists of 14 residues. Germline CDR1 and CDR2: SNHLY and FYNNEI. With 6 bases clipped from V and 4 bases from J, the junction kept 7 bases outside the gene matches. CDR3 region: CASSRTGKGETQYF. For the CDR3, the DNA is TGTGCCAGCAGCCGGACAGGGAAGGGAGAGACCCAGTACTTC.

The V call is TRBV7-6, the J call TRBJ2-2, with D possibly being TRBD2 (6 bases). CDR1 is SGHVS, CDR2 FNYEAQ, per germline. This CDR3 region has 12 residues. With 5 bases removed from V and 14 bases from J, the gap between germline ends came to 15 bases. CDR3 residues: CASSLGDWGLFF. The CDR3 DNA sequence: TGTGCCAGCAGCCTTGGGGACTGGGGTCTGTTTTTT.

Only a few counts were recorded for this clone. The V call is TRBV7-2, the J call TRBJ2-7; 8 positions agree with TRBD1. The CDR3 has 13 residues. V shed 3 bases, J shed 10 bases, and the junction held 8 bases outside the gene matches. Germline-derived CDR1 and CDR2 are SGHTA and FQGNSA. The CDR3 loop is CASSFDRQGTQYV. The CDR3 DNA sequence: TGTGCCAGCAGCTTCGACCGACAGGGGACCCAGTACGTC.

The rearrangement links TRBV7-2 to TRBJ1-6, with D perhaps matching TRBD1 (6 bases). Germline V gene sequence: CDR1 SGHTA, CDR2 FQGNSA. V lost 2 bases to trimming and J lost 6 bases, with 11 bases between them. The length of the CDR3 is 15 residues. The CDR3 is CASSLQGTANSPLHF. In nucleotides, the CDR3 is TGTGCCAGCAGCTTACAGGGGACCGCTAATTCACCCCTCCACTTT.

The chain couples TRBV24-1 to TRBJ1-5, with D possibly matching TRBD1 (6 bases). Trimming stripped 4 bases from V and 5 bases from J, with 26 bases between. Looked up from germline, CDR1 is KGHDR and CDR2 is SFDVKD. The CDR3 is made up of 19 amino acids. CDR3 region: CATSDTRDTHSGFDQPQHF. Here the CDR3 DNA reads TGTGCCACCAGTGACACTAGGGACACACATTCGGGTTTTGATCAGCCCCAGCATTTT.

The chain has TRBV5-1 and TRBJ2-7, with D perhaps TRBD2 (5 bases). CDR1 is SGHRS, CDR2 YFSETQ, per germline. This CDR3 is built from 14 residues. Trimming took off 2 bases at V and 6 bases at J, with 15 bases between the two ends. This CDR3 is CASSLAVSSGEQYF. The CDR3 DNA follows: TGCGCCAGCAGCTTAGCGGTGAGCTCGGGCGAGCAGTACTTC.

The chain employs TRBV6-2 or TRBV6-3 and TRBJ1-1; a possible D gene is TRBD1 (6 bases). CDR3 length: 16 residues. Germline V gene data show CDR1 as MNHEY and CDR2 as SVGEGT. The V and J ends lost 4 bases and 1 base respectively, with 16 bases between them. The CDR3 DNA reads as TGTGCCAGCAGTTCACCAGGGGCCGCCTCGAACACTGAAGCTTTCTTT. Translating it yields CASSSPGAASNTEAFF.

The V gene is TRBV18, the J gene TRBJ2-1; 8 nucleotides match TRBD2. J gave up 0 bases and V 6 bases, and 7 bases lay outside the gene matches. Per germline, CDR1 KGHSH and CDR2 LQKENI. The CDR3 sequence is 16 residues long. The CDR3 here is CASSLISGNSYNEQFF. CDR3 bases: TGTGCCAGCTCTCTCATTAGCGGGAACTCCTACAATGAGCAGTTCTTC.

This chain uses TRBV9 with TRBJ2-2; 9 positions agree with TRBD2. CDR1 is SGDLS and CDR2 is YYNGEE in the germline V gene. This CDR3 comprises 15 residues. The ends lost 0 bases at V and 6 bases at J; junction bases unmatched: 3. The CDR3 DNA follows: TGTGCCAGCAGCGTAGAGGGACTAGCTTCCGGGGAGCTGTTTTTT. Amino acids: CASSVEGLASGELFF.

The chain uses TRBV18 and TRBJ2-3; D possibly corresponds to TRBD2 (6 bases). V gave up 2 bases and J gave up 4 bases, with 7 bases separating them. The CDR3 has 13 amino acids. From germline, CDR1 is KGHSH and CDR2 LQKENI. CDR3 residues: CASSPWGADTQYF. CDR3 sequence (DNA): TGTGCCAGCTCACCATGGGGGGCAGATACGCAGTATTTT.

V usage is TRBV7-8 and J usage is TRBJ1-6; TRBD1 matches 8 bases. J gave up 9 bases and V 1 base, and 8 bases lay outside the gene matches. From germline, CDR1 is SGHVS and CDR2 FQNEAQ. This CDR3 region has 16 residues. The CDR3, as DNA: TGTGCCAGCAGCTTAGAGGGACAGGTGGCCGGTTCACCCCTCCACTTT. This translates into CASSLEGQVAGSPLHF.